This T cell receptor beta chain was recorded in a study of T-cell reconstitution after alpha-beta-depleted transplantation in children. Study-level points and caveats: From surviving recipient T cells and thymic progenitors came the high day-60 TCRbeta diversity observed in some patients.

In this sample, this clonotype turned up many times. The target antigen is unknown. The TCRbeta library incorporated unique molecular identifiers. TCRdb reprocessed the PCR reads via MiXCR and lists one record per CDR3 protein. The table includes about 490,000 distinct CDR3 sequences, over 9.5% detected once. Per germline, CDR1 DFQATT and CDR2 SNEGSKA (reference sequence). V dropped 0 bases and J dropped 3 bases, with 9 bases sitting between them. CDR3 length: 13 amino acids. This chain joins TRBV20-1 and TRBJ2-7; D not resolved. This clonotype originated in a child aged 2 to 9 with inherited bone marrow failure, due to receive a stem cell transplant. Source: PBMCs, taken before TCRalphabeta/CD19-depleted stem cell transplant. The CDR3 reads CSARDHRDYEQYF. Written as DNA, the CDR3 is TGCAGTGCTAGAGATCACAGAGACTACGAGCAGTACTTC.